A single sample gave rise to the 9 T cell receptor beta chains below, sequenced in a study of neurological immune-mediated disorders. TCRdb re-called the 5' RACE reads through MiXCR, storing one row per CDR3 protein. The sample holds around 53,000 distinct CDR3 sequences, 4.2% seen once. The sample comprised PBMCs. The receptors stem from a man between 45 and 60 years old with multiple sclerosis.

This clonotype has a count of ten or more. The V gene is TRBV20-1, the J gene TRBJ1-5; D is uncertain. The CDR3 totals 13 residues. Germline V gene lookup returns CDR1 DFQATT and CDR2 SNEGSKA (reference sequence). The V and J ends lost 5 bases and 5 bases respectively, with 13 bases between them. The CDR3 spells CSAGRGGDQPQHF. DNA for the CDR3: TGCAGTGCTGGCCGGGGTGGGGATCAGCCCCAGCATTTT.

Worth noting for this clonotype: A much bigger clone sits one base away, suggesting this may be a read error. The gene calls are TRBV6-1 and TRBJ2-1; D is perhaps TRBD2 (5 bases). Germline CDR1 MNHNS, CDR2 SASEGT. CDR3 length: 15 amino acids. The ends were cut back, 8 bases at V and 7 bases at J, with 21 bases in the middle. This CDR3 is CASSPYSTRGNEQFF. CDR3 coding DNA: TGTGCCAGCTCTCCTTACAGCACTCGGGGTAATGAGCAGTTCTTC.

This clonotype showed up many times. The chain joins TRBV18 to TRBJ1-4, with TRBD1 as a possible D gene (5 bases). CDR1 is KGHSH, CDR2 LQKENI, per germline. CDR3 length: 14 amino acids. With 2 bases removed from V and 5 bases from J, the gap between germline ends came to 9 bases. CDR3 nucleotide sequence: TGTGCCAGCTCACCAGGGGGAGGCAATGAAAAACTGTTTTTT. As protein: CASSPGGGNEKLFF.

The sample holds many counts of this clonotype. This sequence joins TRBV5-1 and TRBJ2-7; no clear D gene. The CDR3 extends over 15 amino acids. The germline V gene has CDR1 SGHRS and CDR2 YFSETQ. V lost 3 bases and J lost 2, with 15 bases in between. The CDR3 DNA reads TGCGCCAGCAGCTCCGACACTTATTATACCTACGAGCAGTACTTC. This gives the protein CASSSDTYYTYEQYF.

In this sample, this clonotype turned up many times. The chain is built from TRBV29-1 and TRBJ2-1; 12 bases map to TRBD2. Germline trimming cut 3 bases from V and 9 bases from J; bases unmatched to any gene: 6. The CDR3 has 14 amino acids. Germline V gene data show CDR1 as SQVTM and CDR2 as ANQGSEA. CDR3 in amino acids: CSVELAGGLGEQFF. For the CDR3, the DNA is TGCAGCGTTGAGCTAGCGGGAGGGTTGGGTGAGCAGTTCTTC.

This clonotype was seen ten or more times. The genes are TRBV5-1 and TRBJ1-1; the D gene is possibly TRBD1 (6 bases). CDR3 length: 15 amino acids. Germline CDR1 and CDR2: SGHRS and YFSETQ. The V end was cut by 5 bases, the J end by 1 base, with 15 bases between. CDR3 nucleotide sequence: TGCGCCAGCAGTCATAGACAGGCTTCGAACACTGAAGCTTTCTTT. Translation: CASSHRQASNTEAFF.

This clonotype turned up a few times. A much larger clone is a single base away; this may be a read error. The chain has TRBV5-1 and TRBJ2-7; D not resolved. The V gene lost 0 bases and the J gene lost 3 bases, with 7 bases spanning the gap. The V gene's germline CDR1 is SGHRS and CDR2 YFSETQ. There are 13 residues in the CDR3. The CDR3 spells CASSLEAFYEQYF. The CDR3 coding sequence is TGCGCCAGCAGCTTGGAAGCGTTCTACGAGCAGTACTTC.

Only a few counts were recorded for this clonotype. The chain joins TRBV6-5 to TRBJ2-7; either TRBD1 or TRBD2 may fit D (5 bases each). Germline V gene lookup returns CDR1 MNHEY and CDR2 SVGAGI. V shed 0 bases and J shed 0 bases, with 9 bases lying between them. The CDR3 has 15 amino acids. Written as DNA, the CDR3 is TGTGCCAGCAGTTACTCGGGGACGGACTCCTACGAGCAGTACTTC. Protein sequence: CASSYSGTDSYEQYF.

This clonotype was seen many times. This chain links TRBV3-1 with TRBJ1-4; 9 nucleotides agree with TRBD1. The CDR3 contains 13 residues. The junction had 6 bases not matched to a gene; V was cut back by 5 bases and J by 11 bases. Per germline, CDR1 LGHDT and CDR2 YNNKEL (reference sequence). This CDR3 is CASSDRGNGKLFF. CDR3 DNA: TGTGCCAGCAGCGACAGGGGGAACGGGAAACTGTTTTTT. Using reference TRBV3-1 and TRBJ1-4 for the parts outside the CDR3, the full variable domain is DTAVSQTPKYLVTQMGNDKSIKCEQNLGHDTMYWYKQDSKKFLKIMFSYNNKELIINETVPNRFSPKSPDKAHLNLHINSLELGDSAVYFCASSDRGNGKLFFGSGTQLSVL.